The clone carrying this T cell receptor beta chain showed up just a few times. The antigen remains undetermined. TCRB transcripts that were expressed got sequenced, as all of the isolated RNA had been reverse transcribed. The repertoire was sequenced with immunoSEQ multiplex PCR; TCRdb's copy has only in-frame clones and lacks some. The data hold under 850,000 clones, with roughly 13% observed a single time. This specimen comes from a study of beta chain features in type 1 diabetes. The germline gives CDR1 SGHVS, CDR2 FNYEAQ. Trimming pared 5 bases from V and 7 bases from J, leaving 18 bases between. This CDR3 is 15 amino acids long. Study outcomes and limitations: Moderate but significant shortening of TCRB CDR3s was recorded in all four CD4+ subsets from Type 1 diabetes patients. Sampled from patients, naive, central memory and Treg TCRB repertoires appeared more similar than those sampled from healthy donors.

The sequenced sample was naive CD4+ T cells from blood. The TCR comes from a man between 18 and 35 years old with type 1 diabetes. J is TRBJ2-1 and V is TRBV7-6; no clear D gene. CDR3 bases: TGTGCCAGCAGCCCTATAGACGACATAGGAAATGAGCAGTTCTTC. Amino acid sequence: CASSPIDDIGNEQFF.